These T cell receptor beta chains were read from a single sample in a study of PD-1 blockade in classical Hodgkin lymphoma. The data were produced by immunoSEQ multiplex PCR, yet TCRdb's version contains in-frame clones alone and is incomplete. Of around 99,000 clones in the sample, 81% were seen once. This sample comprised peripheral blood mononuclear cells (PBMCs), obtained before the second cycle of nivolumab. Receptors were obtained from a human donor with classical Hodgkin lymphoma. Each CDR3 is given with its conserved first and last residue. Each record gives: J gene, V gene, clone size, D gene, CDR3 length, CDR3 DNA, CDR3 protein. A D gene is named only where the DNA matches it firmly. Clone size is not always given. Where it is, it says once, few, many or a class for expanded clones.

J gene: TRBJ1-2; V gene: TRBV5-8; clone size: once; D gene: TRBD1; CDR3 length: 15; CDR3 DNA: TGTGCCAGCAGCTTGGGGACAGGGGGCCCCGGGAGCTACACCTTC; CDR3 protein: CASSLGTGGPGSYTF
J gene: TRBJ2-7; V gene: TRBV28; clone size: -; D gene: TRBD2; CDR3 length: 15; CDR3 DNA: TGTGCCAGCAGTCCTCCGGGACTAGCCTCCAGGGAGCAGTACTTC; CDR3 protein: CASSPPGLASREQYF
J gene: TRBJ2-1; V gene: TRBV29-1; clone size: few; D gene: TRBD2; CDR3 length: 14; CDR3 DNA: TGCAGCGCCCTGGGCCTAGCGGAAGACAATGAGCAGTTCTTC; CDR3 protein: CSALGLAEDNEQFF
J gene: TRBJ2-7; V gene: TRBV5-1; clone size: -; D gene: TRBD2; CDR3 length: 14; CDR3 DNA: TGCGCCAGCAGCTCCGGGACTAGCGGTCCCGAGCAGTACTTC; CDR3 protein: CASSSGTSGPEQYF
J gene: TRBJ1-1; V gene: TRBV2; clone size: -; D gene: TRBD1; CDR3 length: 13; CDR3 DNA: TGTGCCAGTCTGGGACAGAAGAACACTGAAGCTTTCTTT; CDR3 protein: CASLGQKNTEAFF
J gene: TRBJ2-6; V gene: TRBV25-1; clone size: -; D gene: -; CDR3 length: 13; CDR3 DNA: TGTGCCAGCAGGGAGTCTGGGGCCAACGTCCTGACTTTC; CDR3 protein: CASRESGANVLTF
J gene: TRBJ2-5; V gene: TRBV30; clone size: -; D gene: TRBD2; CDR3 length: 14; CDR3 DNA: TGTGCCTGGCGCCGCGGGAGGGTACAAGAGACCCAGTACTTC; CDR3 protein: CAWRRGRVQETQYF
J gene: TRBJ2-7; V gene: TRBV19; clone size: once; D gene: TRBD1; CDR3 length: 15; CDR3 DNA: TGTGCCAGTAGTGTCCGGACAGGGCGCGGAGGCGAGCAGTACTTC; CDR3 protein: CASSVRTGRGGEQYF
J gene: TRBJ1-4; V gene: TRBV5-6; clone size: -; D gene: TRBD1; CDR3 length: 15; CDR3 DNA: TGTGCCAGCAGCTTGGAGGGGACAGTGGCTGAAAAACTGTTTTTT; CDR3 protein: CASSLEGTVAEKLFF
J gene: TRBJ2-6; V gene: TRBV6-5; clone size: -; D gene: -; CDR3 length: 15; CDR3 DNA: TGTGCCAGCAGTACGGTCCTCTCTGGGGCCAACGTCCTGACTTTC; CDR3 protein: CASSTVLSGANVLTF
J gene: TRBJ2-7; V gene: TRBV19; clone size: once; D gene: -; CDR3 length: 16; CDR3 DNA: TGTGCCAGTAGTTCCCGACCTCGGGACGGTTCCTACGAGCAGTACTTC; CDR3 protein: CASSSRPRDGSYEQYF
J gene: TRBJ2-1; V gene: TRBV18; clone size: -; D gene: -; CDR3 length: 13; CDR3 DNA: TGTGCCAGCTCGGTAGCCCCCAACAATGAGCAGTTCTTC; CDR3 protein: CASSVAPNNEQFF
J gene: TRBJ1-3; V gene: TRBV2; clone size: -; D gene: -; CDR3 length: 15; CDR3 DNA: TGTGCCAGCGTTTTGTCTGCGAACTCTGGAAACACCATATATTTT; CDR3 protein: CASVLSANSGNTIYF
J gene: TRBJ2-7; V gene: TRBV5-6; clone size: -; D gene: -; CDR3 length: 14; CDR3 DNA: TGTGCCAGCACCTCCTGGCGGGTCTCCTACGAGCAGTACTTC; CDR3 protein: CASTSWRVSYEQYF
J gene: TRBJ1-1; V gene: TRBV7-9; clone size: -; D gene: -; CDR3 length: 13; CDR3 DNA: TGTGCCAGCAGCTTAGGTTCAGACACTGAAGCTTTCTTT; CDR3 protein: CASSLGSDTEAFF
J gene: TRBJ2-6; V gene: TRBV4-2; clone size: -; D gene: -; CDR3 length: 16; CDR3 DNA: TGTGCCAGCAGCCTCGGGACAAACTCTGGGGCCAACGTCCTGACTTTC; CDR3 protein: CASSLGTNSGANVLTF
J gene: TRBJ2-7; V gene: TRBV9; clone size: -; D gene: TRBD2; CDR3 length: 17; CDR3 DNA: TGTGCCAGCAGCGTAGACGACCCGGCTAGCGGTATCTACGAGCAGTACTTC; CDR3 protein: CASSVDDPASGIYEQYF
J gene: TRBJ1-2; V gene: TRBV5-4; clone size: -; D gene: TRBD1; CDR3 length: 14; CDR3 DNA: TGTGCCAGCAGCTTGGGGAGGGGGCGCGATGGCTACACCTTC; CDR3 protein: CASSLGRGRDGYTF
J gene: TRBJ2-1; V gene: TRBV6-5; clone size: -; D gene: -; CDR3 length: 14; CDR3 DNA: TGTGCCAGCAGTTGGGGAGGAGGGGTCAATGAGCAGTTCTTC; CDR3 protein: CASSWGGGVNEQFF
J gene: TRBJ2-1; V gene: TRBV9; clone size: -; D gene: -; CDR3 length: 14; CDR3 DNA: TGTGCCAGCAGCGTAGCTCTAGATTTCAATGAGCAGTTCTTC; CDR3 protein: CASSVALDFNEQFF
J gene: TRBJ1-1; V gene: TRBV6-5; clone size: -; D gene: -; CDR3 length: 14; CDR3 DNA: TGTGCCAGCAGTTCCACAGCCCTTCCCACTGAAGCTTTCTTT; CDR3 protein: CASSSTALPTEAFF
J gene: TRBJ2-7; V gene: TRBV27; clone size: -; D gene: TRBD1; CDR3 length: 14; CDR3 DNA: TGTGCCAGCAGTATCGACAGGGGCGTCAACGAGCAGTACTTC; CDR3 protein: CASSIDRGVNEQYF
J gene: TRBJ2-2; V gene: TRBV5-4; clone size: -; D gene: -; CDR3 length: 15; CDR3 DNA: TGTGCCAGCAGCTTGGATCCCCTGAACACCGGGGAGCTGTTTTTT; CDR3 protein: CASSLDPLNTGELFF
J gene: TRBJ1-1; V gene: TRBV10-3; clone size: -; D gene: -; CDR3 length: 14; CDR3 DNA: TGTGCCATCAGGGGGCGGCAGATGAACACTGAAGCTTTCTTT; CDR3 protein: CAIRGRQMNTEAFF
J gene: TRBJ2-2; V gene: TRBV28; clone size: -; D gene: TRBD2; CDR3 length: 16; CDR3 DNA: TGTGCCAGCAGCGAACTAGCGGGAGCCCCCACCGGGGAGCTGTTTTTT; CDR3 protein: CASSELAGAPTGELFF
J gene: TRBJ1-2; V gene: TRBV5-1; clone size: -; D gene: TRBD1; CDR3 length: 16; CDR3 DNA: TGCGCCAGCAGCGCCCGGGACAGCTCGCCTGGCTATGGCTACACCTTC; CDR3 protein: CASSARDSSPGYGYTF
J gene: TRBJ1-5; V gene: TRBV27; clone size: -; D gene: -; CDR3 length: 14; CDR3 DNA: TGTGCCAGCAGTTTCCTCGGCGGTGATCAGCCCCAGCATTTT; CDR3 protein: CASSFLGGDQPQHF
J gene: TRBJ1-2; V gene: TRBV6-4; clone size: -; D gene: -; CDR3 length: 8; CDR3 DNA: TGTGCCAGCGATGGCTACACCTTC; CDR3 protein: CASDGYTF
J gene: TRBJ2-7; V gene: TRBV5-1; clone size: once; D gene: -; CDR3 length: 14; CDR3 DNA: TGTGCCAGCAGCGGCTTAGCTAACTCCTACGAGCAGTACTTC; CDR3 protein: CASSGLANSYEQYF
J gene: TRBJ2-5; V gene: TRBV7-6; clone size: -; D gene: -; CDR3 length: 14; CDR3 DNA: TGTGCCAGCAGCTTAGGGGTCGTCCAAGAGACCCAGTACTTC; CDR3 protein: CASSLGVVQETQYF
J gene: TRBJ1-1; V gene: TRBV11-2; clone size: -; D gene: -; CDR3 length: 15; CDR3 DNA: TGTGCCAGCAGCTTACAGGGCCCCATGAACACTGAAGCTTTCTTT; CDR3 protein: CASSLQGPMNTEAFF
J gene: TRBJ2-7; V gene: TRBV27; clone size: -; D gene: -; CDR3 length: 13; CDR3 DNA: TGTGCCAGCAGTTTATCCCTCAGTTACGAGCAGTACTTC; CDR3 protein: CASSLSLSYEQYF
J gene: TRBJ2-3; V gene: TRBV6-6; clone size: -; D gene: -; CDR3 length: 13; CDR3 DNA: TGTGCCAGCACCGGCAGGGGCACAGATACGCAGTATTTT; CDR3 protein: CASTGRGTDTQYF
J gene: TRBJ2-2; V gene: TRBV6-4; clone size: -; D gene: -; CDR3 length: 15; CDR3 DNA: TGTGCCAGCAGTGACAGGGGCTTGAACACCGGGGAGCTGTTTTTT; CDR3 protein: CASSDRGLNTGELFF
J gene: TRBJ2-1; V gene: TRBV7-9; clone size: -; D gene: TRBD2; CDR3 length: 15; CDR3 DNA: TGTGCCAGCAGCTCCTACTCGCGGGAGGGGGGTCGGCAGTTCTTC; CDR3 protein: CASSSYSREGGRQFF
J gene: TRBJ2-5; V gene: TRBV7-9; clone size: -; D gene: -; CDR3 length: 13; CDR3 DNA: TGTGCCAGCAGCTATCCAAACCAAGAGACCCAGTACTTC; CDR3 protein: CASSYPNQETQYF
J gene: TRBJ2-2; V gene: TRBV18; clone size: -; D gene: TRBD1; CDR3 length: 17; CDR3 DNA: TGTGCCAGCTCACCCACGGACAGGGGGCGTATGACCGGGGAGCTGTTTTTT; CDR3 protein: CASSPTDRGRMTGELFF
J gene: TRBJ2-1; V gene: TRBV2; clone size: -; D gene: TRBD2; CDR3 length: 15; CDR3 DNA: TGTGCCAGCATAAGCGGGAGAAGCTCCTACAATGAGCAGTTCTTC; CDR3 protein: CASISGRSSYNEQFF
J gene: TRBJ2-2; V gene: TRBV19; clone size: -; D gene: -; CDR3 length: 15; CDR3 DNA: TGTGCCAGTAGTCTTGAGATTGGGACCACCGGGGAGCTGTTTTTT; CDR3 protein: CASSLEIGTTGELFF
J gene: TRBJ2-2; V gene: TRBV5-1; clone size: -; D gene: -; CDR3 length: 15; CDR3 DNA: TGCGCCAGCAGCCCCCTCCCACAGAAATCCGGGGAGCTGTTTTTT; CDR3 protein: CASSPLPQKSGELFF
J gene: TRBJ1-1; V gene: TRBV13; clone size: -; D gene: -; CDR3 length: 13; CDR3 DNA: TGTGCCAGCAGCTCCGGACCCATGAGCCAAGCTTTCTTT; CDR3 protein: CASSSGPMSQAFF
J gene: TRBJ2-7; V gene: TRBV7-3; clone size: -; D gene: -; CDR3 length: 15; CDR3 DNA: TGTGCCAGCAGCTTTATGGCCGCCACCTCCTACGAGCAGTACTTC; CDR3 protein: CASSFMAATSYEQYF
J gene: TRBJ1-5; V gene: TRBV6-8; clone size: -; D gene: -; CDR3 length: 18; CDR3 DNA: TGTGCCAGCAGTTCAGGGCAGCGTTTCGGGAGGGTCAATCAGCCCCAGCATTTT; CDR3 protein: CASSSGQRFGRVNQPQHF
J gene: TRBJ2-7; V gene: TRBV5-6; clone size: -; D gene: -; CDR3 length: 15; CDR3 DNA: TGTGCCAGCAGCTTGGTGGGTAGGATGGGAAACGAGCAGTACTTC; CDR3 protein: CASSLVGRMGNEQYF
J gene: TRBJ1-1; V gene: TRBV9; clone size: once; D gene: TRBD1; CDR3 length: 17; CDR3 DNA: TGTGCCAGCAGCAGAGCAGGGGGCGGTAAAATGAACACTGAAGCTTTCTTT; CDR3 protein: CASSRAGGGKMNTEAFF
J gene: TRBJ2-7; V gene: TRBV5-4; clone size: -; D gene: -; CDR3 length: 14; CDR3 DNA: TGTGCCAGCAGCTTTCCGGGGGCGCGGGACGAGCAGTACTTC; CDR3 protein: CASSFPGARDEQYF
J gene: TRBJ2-1; V gene: TRBV28; clone size: -; D gene: TRBD2; CDR3 length: 14; CDR3 DNA: TGTGCCACCGGACGACTAGCGGGGAACAATGAGCAGTTCTTC; CDR3 protein: CATGRLAGNNEQFF
J gene: TRBJ1-1; V gene: TRBV18; clone size: -; D gene: -; CDR3 length: 15; CDR3 DNA: TGTGCCAGCTCACCGGGGGCAGGGGCGAACACTGAAGCTTTCTTT; CDR3 protein: CASSPGAGANTEAFF
J gene: TRBJ2-3; V gene: TRBV11-1; clone size: -; D gene: TRBD1; CDR3 length: 14; CDR3 DNA: TGTGCCAGCAGTCTCCAGGGGGGCACAGATACGCAGTATTTT; CDR3 protein: CASSLQGGTDTQYF
J gene: TRBJ2-7; V gene: TRBV11-3; clone size: -; D gene: -; CDR3 length: 16; CDR3 DNA: TGTGCCAGCAGCTCCGCCGGGCCGCAGGGGAAGGGCGAGCAGTACTTC; CDR3 protein: CASSSAGPQGKGEQYF
J gene: TRBJ2-3; V gene: TRBV7-9; clone size: -; D gene: -; CDR3 length: 15; CDR3 DNA: TGTGCCAGCAGCTTAGTACGGCTGAGCACAGATACGCAGTATTTT; CDR3 protein: CASSLVRLSTDTQYF
J gene: TRBJ1-5; V gene: TRBV18; clone size: -; D gene: TRBD1; CDR3 length: 14; CDR3 DNA: TGTGCCAGCTCCCCGACAGGGTTAATACAGCCCCAGCATTTT; CDR3 protein: CASSPTGLIQPQHF
J gene: TRBJ2-5; V gene: TRBV7-7; clone size: -; D gene: -; CDR3 length: 13; CDR3 DNA: TGTGCCAGCAGCCCTACAGGGTGGGAGACCCAGTACTTC; CDR3 protein: CASSPTGWETQYF
J gene: TRBJ2-3; V gene: TRBV5-4; clone size: once; D gene: -; CDR3 length: 13; CDR3 DNA: TGTGCCAGCAGCTTGGACTCCCCAGATACGCAGTATTTT; CDR3 protein: CASSLDSPDTQYF
J gene: TRBJ1-1; V gene: TRBV4-1; clone size: -; D gene: -; CDR3 length: 18; CDR3 DNA: TGCGCCAGCAGCCAAGTGGGTGTGGCTCCGACAGGTGACACTGAAGCTTTCTTT; CDR3 protein: CASSQVGVAPTGDTEAFF
J gene: TRBJ2-1; V gene: TRBV6-4; clone size: -; D gene: TRBD2; CDR3 length: 14; CDR3 DNA: TGTGCCAGCAGTGACGGGGTAGCGGGAGGAGAGCAGTTCTTC; CDR3 protein: CASSDGVAGGEQFF
J gene: TRBJ1-5; V gene: TRBV19; clone size: few; D gene: TRBD1; CDR3 length: 17; CDR3 DNA: TGTGCCAGTAGTGCCGACAGGGGCCCTTATAGCAATCAGCCCCAGCATTTT; CDR3 protein: CASSADRGPYSNQPQHF
J gene: TRBJ1-2; V gene: TRBV29-1; clone size: -; D gene: TRBD1; CDR3 length: 13; CDR3 DNA: TGCAGCGTTCCCAACAGGGGACAATATGGCTACACCTTC; CDR3 protein: CSVPNRGQYGYTF